This T cell receptor (beta chain) emerged from a study of early T cells in non-severe SARS-CoV-2 infection. Notes on the study in general: VDJdb matching skewed toward anti-spike CD8 responses, missing private and CD4 specificities.

On this clonotype itself: Its antigen is not known.

Molecules of cDNA were individually given unique molecular identifiers that were attached to them. TCRdb fed the 5' RACE reads into MiXCR, producing one record per CDR3 protein. The sample shows tens of thousands of distinct CDR3 sequences, approximately 9% of them seen only once. The germline CDR1 and CDR2 sequences are KGHDR and SFDVKD. V was trimmed by 5 bases and J by 1 base, leaving 5 bases between them. CDR3 length: 13 residues. Here the sequenced sample was whole blood, taken at baseline. The V and J genes are TRBV24-1 and TRBJ2-1; D perhaps matches TRBD1 (5 bases). The TCR comes from an adult who was a healthcare worker with PCR-confirmed SARS-CoV-2 infection or an uninfected control (not recorded which). In nucleotides, the CDR3 is TGTGCCACCAGTGGGACATCCTACAATGAGCAGTTCTTC. Amino acid sequence: CATSGTSYNEQFF.